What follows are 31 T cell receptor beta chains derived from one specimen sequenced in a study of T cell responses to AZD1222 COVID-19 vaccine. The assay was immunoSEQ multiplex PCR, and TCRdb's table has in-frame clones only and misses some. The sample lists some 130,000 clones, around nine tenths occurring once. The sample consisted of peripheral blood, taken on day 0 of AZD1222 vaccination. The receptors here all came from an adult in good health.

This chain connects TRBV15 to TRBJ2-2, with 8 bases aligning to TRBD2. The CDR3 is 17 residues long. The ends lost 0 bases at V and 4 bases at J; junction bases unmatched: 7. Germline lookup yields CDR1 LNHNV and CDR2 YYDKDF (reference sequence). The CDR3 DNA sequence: TGTGCCACCAGCAGAGAACTAGCGGAGGGGGGCACCGGGGAGCTGTTTTTT. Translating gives CATSRELAEGGTGELFF.

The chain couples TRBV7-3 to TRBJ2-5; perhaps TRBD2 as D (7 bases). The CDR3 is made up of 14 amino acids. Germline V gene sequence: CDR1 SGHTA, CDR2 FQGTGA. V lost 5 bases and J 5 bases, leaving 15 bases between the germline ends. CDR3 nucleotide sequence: TGTGCCAGCAGCAAAGGGGGGGTCGGCGAGACCCAGTACTTC. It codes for CASSKGGVGETQYF.

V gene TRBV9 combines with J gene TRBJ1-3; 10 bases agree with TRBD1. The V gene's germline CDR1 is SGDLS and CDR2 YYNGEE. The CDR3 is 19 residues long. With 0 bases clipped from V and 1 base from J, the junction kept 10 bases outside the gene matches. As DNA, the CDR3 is TGTGCCAGCAGCGTAGAATTAGGGGGGACAGGGGCTTCTGGAAACACCATATATTTT. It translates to CASSVELGGTGASGNTIYF.

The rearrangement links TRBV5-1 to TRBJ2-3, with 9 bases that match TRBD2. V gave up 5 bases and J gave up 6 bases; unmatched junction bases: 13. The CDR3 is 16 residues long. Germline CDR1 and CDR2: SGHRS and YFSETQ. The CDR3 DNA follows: TGCGCCAGCAGGAAATGGCGGGAGGGCCAAGGCGATACGCAGTATTTT. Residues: CASRKWREGQGDTQYF. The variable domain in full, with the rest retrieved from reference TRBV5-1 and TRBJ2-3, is KAGVTQTPRYLIKTRGQQVTLSCSPISGHRSVSWYQQTPGQGLQFLFEYFSETQRNKGNFPGRFSGRQFSNSRSEMNVSTLELGDSALYLCASRKWREGQGDTQYFGPGTRLTVL.

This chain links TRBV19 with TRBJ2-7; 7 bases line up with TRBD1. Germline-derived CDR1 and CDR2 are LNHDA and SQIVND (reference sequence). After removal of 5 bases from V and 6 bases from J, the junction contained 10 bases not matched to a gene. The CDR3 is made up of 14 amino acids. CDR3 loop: CASSAGQVSSEQYF. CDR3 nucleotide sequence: TGTGCCAGTAGTGCAGGACAGGTCTCAAGCGAGCAGTACTTC.

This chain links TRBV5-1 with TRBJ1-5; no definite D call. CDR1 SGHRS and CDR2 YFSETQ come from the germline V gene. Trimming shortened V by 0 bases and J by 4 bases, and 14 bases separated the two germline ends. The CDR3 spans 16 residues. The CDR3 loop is CASSLDSRLSNQPQHF. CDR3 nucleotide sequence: TGCGCCAGCAGCTTGGATAGTAGGTTAAGTAATCAGCCCCAGCATTTT.

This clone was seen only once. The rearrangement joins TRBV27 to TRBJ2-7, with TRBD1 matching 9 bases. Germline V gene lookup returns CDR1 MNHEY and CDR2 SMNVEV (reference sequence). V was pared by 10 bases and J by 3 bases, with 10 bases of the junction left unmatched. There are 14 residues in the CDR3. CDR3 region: CATRHRTGDYEQYF. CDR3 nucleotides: TGTGCCACCCGCCATCGGACAGGGGACTACGAGCAGTACTTC.

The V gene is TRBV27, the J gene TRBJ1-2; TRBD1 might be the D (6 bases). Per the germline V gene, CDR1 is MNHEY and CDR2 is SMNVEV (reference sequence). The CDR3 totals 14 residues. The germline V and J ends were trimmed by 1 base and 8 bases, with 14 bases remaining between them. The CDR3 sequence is CASSLLAGAGGYTF. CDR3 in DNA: TGTGCCAGCAGTTTATTGGCAGGGGCCGGAGGCTACACCTTC.

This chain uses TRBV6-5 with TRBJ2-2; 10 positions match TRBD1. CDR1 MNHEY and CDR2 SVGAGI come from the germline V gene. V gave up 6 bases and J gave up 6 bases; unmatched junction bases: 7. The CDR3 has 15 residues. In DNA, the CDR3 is TGTGCCAGCAGGCCGGGGACAGGGGACGCCGGGGAGCTGTTTTTT. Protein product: CASRPGTGDAGELFF.

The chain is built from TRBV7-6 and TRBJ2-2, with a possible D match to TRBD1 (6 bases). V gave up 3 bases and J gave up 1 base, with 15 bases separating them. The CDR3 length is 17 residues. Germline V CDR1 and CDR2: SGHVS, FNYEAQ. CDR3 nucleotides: TGTGCCAGCAGCTTGGGATCAGGGGCCTTGAACACCGGGGAGCTGTTTTTT. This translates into CASSLGSGALNTGELFF.

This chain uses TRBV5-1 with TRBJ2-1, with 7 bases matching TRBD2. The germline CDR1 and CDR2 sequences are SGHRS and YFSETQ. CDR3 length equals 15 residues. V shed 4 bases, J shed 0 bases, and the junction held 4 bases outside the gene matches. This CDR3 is CASSPREASYNEQFF. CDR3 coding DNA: TGCGCCAGCAGCCCCCGGGAGGCCTCCTACAATGAGCAGTTCTTC.

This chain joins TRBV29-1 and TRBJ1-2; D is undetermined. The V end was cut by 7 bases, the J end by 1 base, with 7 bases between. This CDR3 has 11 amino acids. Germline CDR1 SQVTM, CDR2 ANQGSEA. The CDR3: CSATINYGYTF. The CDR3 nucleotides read TGCAGCGCTACAATTAACTATGGCTACACCTTC.

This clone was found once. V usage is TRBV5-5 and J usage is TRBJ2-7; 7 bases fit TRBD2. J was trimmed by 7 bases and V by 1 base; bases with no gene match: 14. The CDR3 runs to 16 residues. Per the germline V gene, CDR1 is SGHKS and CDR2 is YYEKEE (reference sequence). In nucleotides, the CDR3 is TGTGCCAGCAGCTTGTTAGGCGGGAGCTGGTTGAGTGAGCAGTACTTC. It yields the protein CASSLLGGSWLSEQYF.

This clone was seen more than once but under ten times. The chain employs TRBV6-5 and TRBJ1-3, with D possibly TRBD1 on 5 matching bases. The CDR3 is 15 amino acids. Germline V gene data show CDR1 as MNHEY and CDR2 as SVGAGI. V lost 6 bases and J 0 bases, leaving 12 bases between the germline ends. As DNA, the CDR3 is TGTGCCAGCAGGGGGGGACGGATCTCTGGAAACACCATATATTTT. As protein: CASRGGRISGNTIYF.

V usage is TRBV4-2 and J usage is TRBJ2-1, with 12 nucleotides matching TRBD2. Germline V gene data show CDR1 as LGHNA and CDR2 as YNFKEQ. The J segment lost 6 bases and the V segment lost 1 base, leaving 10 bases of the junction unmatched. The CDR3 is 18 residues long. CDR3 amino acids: CASSQGWLAGGPSNEQFF. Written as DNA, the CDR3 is TGTGCCAGCAGCCAAGGATGGCTAGCGGGAGGGCCGAGCAATGAGCAGTTCTTC.

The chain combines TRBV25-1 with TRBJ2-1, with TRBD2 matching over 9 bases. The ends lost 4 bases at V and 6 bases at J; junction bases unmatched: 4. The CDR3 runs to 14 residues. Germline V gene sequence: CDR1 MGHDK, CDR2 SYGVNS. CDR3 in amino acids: CASSGREGGNEQFF. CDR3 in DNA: TGTGCCAGCAGTGGGCGGGAGGGCGGCAATGAGCAGTTCTTC.

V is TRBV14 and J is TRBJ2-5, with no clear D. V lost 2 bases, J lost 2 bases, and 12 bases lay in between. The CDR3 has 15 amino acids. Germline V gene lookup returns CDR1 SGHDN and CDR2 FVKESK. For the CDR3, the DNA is TGTGCCAGCAGCCAAAGATGGCCTGATCAAGAGACCCAGTACTTC. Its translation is CASSQRWPDQETQYF.

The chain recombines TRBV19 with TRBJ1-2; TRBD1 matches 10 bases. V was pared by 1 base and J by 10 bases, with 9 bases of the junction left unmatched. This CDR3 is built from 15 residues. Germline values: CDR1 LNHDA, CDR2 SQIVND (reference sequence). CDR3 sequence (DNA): TGTGCCAGTAGTATAGCCGGGACAGGGGTTGTCCTCTACACCTTC. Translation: CASSIAGTGVVLYTF.

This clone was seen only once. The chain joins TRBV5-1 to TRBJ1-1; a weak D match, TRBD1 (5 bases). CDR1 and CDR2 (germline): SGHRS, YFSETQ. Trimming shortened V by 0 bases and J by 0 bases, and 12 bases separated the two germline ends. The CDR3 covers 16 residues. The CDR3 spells CASSLAQGTLNTEAFF. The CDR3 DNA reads TGCGCCAGCAGCTTGGCCCAGGGCACCTTGAACACTGAAGCTTTCTTT.

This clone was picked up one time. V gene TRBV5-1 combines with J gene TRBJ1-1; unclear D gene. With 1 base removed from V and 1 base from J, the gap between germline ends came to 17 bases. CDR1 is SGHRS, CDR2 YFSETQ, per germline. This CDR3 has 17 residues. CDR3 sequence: CASSLLRQEHPNTEAFF. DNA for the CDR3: TGCGCCAGCAGCTTGCTACGGCAGGAGCACCCGAACACTGAAGCTTTCTTT.

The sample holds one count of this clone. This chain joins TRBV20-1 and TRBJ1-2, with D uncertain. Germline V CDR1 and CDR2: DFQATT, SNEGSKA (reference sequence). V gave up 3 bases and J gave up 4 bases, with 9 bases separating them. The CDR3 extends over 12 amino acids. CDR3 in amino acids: CSASRRSYGYTF. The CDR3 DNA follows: TGCAGTGCTAGTCGCCGGTCCTATGGCTACACCTTC.

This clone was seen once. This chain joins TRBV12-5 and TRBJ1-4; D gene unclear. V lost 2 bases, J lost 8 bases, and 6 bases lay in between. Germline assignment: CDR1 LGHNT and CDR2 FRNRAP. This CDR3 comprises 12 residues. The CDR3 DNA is TGTGCTAGTGGTTTGTTCCGCGAAAAACTGTTTTTT. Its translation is CASGLFREKLFF.

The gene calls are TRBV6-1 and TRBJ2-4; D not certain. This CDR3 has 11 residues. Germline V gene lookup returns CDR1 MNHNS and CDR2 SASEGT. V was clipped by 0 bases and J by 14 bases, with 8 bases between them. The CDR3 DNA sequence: TGTGCCAGCAGTGAAGCGGGCCCGGAGTACTTC. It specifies CASSEAGPEYF.

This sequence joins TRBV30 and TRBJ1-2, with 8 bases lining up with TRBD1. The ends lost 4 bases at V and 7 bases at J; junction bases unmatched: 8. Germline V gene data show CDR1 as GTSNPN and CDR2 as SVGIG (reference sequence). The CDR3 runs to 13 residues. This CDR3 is CAWTRQGRSGYTF. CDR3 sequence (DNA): TGTGCCTGGACCAGACAGGGGAGGTCTGGCTACACCTTC.

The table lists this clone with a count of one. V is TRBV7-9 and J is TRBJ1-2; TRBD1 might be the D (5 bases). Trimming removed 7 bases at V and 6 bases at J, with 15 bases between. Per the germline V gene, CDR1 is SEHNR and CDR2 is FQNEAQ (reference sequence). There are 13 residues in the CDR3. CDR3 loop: CASTPPQGHGYTF. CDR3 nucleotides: TGTGCCAGCACCCCACCCCAGGGCCATGGCTACACCTTC.

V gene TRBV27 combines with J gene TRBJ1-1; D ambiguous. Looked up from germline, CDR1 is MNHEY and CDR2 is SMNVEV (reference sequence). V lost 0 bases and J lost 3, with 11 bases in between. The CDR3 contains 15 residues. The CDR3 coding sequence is TGTGCCAGCAGTTTATCTGTGCAGCACTACACTGAAGCTTTCTTT. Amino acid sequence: CASSLSVQHYTEAFF.

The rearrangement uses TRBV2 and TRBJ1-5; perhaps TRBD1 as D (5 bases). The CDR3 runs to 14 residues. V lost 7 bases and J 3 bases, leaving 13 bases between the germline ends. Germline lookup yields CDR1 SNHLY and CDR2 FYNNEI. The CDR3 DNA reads TGTGCCAGCACCGGAGACAGTTCCAATCAGCCCCAGCATTTT. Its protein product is CASTGDSSNQPQHF.

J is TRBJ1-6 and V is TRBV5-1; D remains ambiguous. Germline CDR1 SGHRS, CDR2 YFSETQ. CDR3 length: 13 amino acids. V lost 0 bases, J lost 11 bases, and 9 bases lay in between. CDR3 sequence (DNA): TGCGCCAGCAGCTTGGAATCAGGAGCACCCCTCCACTTT. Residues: CASSLESGAPLHF.

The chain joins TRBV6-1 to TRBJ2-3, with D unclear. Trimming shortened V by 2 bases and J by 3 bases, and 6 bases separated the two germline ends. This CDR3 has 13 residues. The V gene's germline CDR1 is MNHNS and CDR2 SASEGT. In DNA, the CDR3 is TGTGCCAGCAGTGAAAGTCCAACAGATACGCAGTATTTT. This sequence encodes CASSESPTDTQYF.

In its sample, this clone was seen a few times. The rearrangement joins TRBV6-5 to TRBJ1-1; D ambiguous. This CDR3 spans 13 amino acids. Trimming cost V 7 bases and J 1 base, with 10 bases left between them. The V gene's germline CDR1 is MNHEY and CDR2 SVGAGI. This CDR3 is CASTPSENTEAFF. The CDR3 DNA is TGTGCCAGCACCCCCTCGGAGAACACTGAAGCTTTCTTT.

For the CDR3, the DNA is TGTGCCAGCAGCGCTGGACCTTTAAGTTCACCCCTCCACTTT. It translates to CASSAGPLSSPLHF. The J gene is TRBJ1-6, the V gene TRBV9; D is ambiguous. V was cut by 3 bases and J by 9 bases, with 13 bases left in between. The CDR3 contains 14 residues. Germline CDR1 and CDR2: SGDLS and YYNGEE.